Described below is a single T cell receptor beta chain sequence and its context. This clonotype was recorded many times. Its antigen remains undetermined. Base qualities are not recorded, but no much larger clone differs from it by a single base. This entry comes from a study of molecular identifiers for immune sequencing clone quantification (dated by TCRdb to the late 2010s). Describing the broader study: For a replicate experiment, RNA from approximately 20,000 or 100,000 naive CD8 T cells was divided into five aliquots, and four of the five aliquots were sequenced. The study was a methods study using CD8 T cells to benchmark molecular-identifier clustering-based TCR repertoire sequencing (MIDCIRS) and TCR RNA copy counting.

Libraries of naive CD8 T cells were generated from roughly 20,000 to 1,000,000 sorted cells, with 10%, 30% or 50% of the purified RNA used. Naive CD8 T cells were FACS-sorted as CD8+CD4-CCR7+CD45RA+ on a BD FACSAria II into RLT Plus buffer. Under 11 TCR copies' worth of Jurkat RNA were spiked into about 19,000-1,100,000 naive CD8 T cell samples to test detection sensitivity. Enrichment of CD8 T cells was performed with RosetteSep CD8+ T Cell Enrichment Cocktail and Ficoll-Paque, after which ACK red cell lysis was carried out. Library prep was done by PCR. Instrument on record: Illumina HiSeq 4000. Preparation of bulk TCR libraries followed a previously described approach, with the TCR primers listed in Table S5. Purification of total RNA was performed with the Qiagen AllPrep DNA/RNA kit. Before analysis, reads from multiple sequencing runs of one library were combined. As for the authors' bioinformatics: Reads were retained only if an exact TCR constant sequence was present, and the retained reads were trimmed to 150 nt and grouped according to their 12-nt molecular barcodes. Within each barcode group, reads were sub-clustered at a 15% Levenshtein threshold, and quality-weighted consensus sequences were built per RNA molecule. Non-functional sequences were excluded, and lower-count sequences lying one edit away from another sequence were also excluded. On the basis of fitting two negative binomial distributions, barcode sub-clusters with fewer than 20% of the maximum read count were discarded. TCRdb itself trimmed the public reads at Q25 with fastp, ran MiXCR and retained productive beta chains. Rows are unified per CDR3 protein, each entry keeping the most common DNA and genes. TCRdb, not the original authors, processed these V and J calls. Counted in this sample were over 85,000 distinct CDR3 sequences; over 20% of them appeared once. 1% to 1.2% of the sample lies in the top ten.

Trimming at the junction amounts to 6 bases on V and 8 bases on J, and the germline ends lie 20 bases apart. CDR1 and CDR2 are drawn from the germline V gene: MNHEY, SVGEGT. Spanning cysteine to phenylalanine, the CDR3 consists of 15 amino acids. Of all the DNA, just the CDR3 is kept, 45 bases in frame from base 1. Broad study findings and their caveats: Without barcode sub-clustering, chimeric consensus sequences inflated TCR diversity; chimeras reached as high as 47%. In CMV-specific effector cells, clones with more than 20 RNA copies accounted for over 98% of molecules, whereas in naive cells such clones accounted for under 1%. About three recovered TCR RNA copies per cell were obtained by modeling, versus about ten by digital PCR, implying a capture efficiency of about 30%. The naive libraries included spiked-in Jurkat TCR RNA (about nine copies' worth), and this Jurkat TCR RNA is not part of the donor repertoire. A single cell's worth of spiked-in Jurkat TCR RNA was reported detectable even among under 1.1 million naive CD8 T cells. Highly expanded clone sizes could be underestimated if identical TCR molecules share a barcode.

This TCR was recovered from a human donor in good health. Some libraries in this study had Jurkat cell RNA spiked in. This sequence uses TRBV6-2 or TRBV6-3 and TRBJ2-4; the D element might be TRBD1 or TRBD2, as each aligns at 5 bases. The sample consisted of naive CD8+ T cells from blood, with Jurkat cell RNA spiked in. The intended sense of this specimen's cell subset or site label: FACS-sorted CD8+CD4-CCR7+CD45RA+ naive T cells. The DNA is TGTGCCAGCAGAACCGGGACCCGAGAAGTTGACATTCAGTACTTC. Its protein is CASRTGTREVDIQYF.